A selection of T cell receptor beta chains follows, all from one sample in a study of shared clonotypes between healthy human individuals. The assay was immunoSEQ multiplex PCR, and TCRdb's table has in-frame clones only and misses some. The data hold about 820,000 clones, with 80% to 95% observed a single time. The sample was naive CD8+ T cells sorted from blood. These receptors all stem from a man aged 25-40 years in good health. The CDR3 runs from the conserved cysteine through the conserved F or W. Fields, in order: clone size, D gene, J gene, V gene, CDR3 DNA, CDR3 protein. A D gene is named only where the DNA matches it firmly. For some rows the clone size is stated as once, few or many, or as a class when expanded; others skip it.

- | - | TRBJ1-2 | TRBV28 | TGTGCCATTGGACAGTCCTATGGCTACACCTTC | CAIGQSYGYTF
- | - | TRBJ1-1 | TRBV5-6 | TGTGCCAGCAGCCCCATAGGCGACACTGAAGCTTTCTTT | CASSPIGDTEAFF
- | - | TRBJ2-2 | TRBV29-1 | TGCAGCGTTGATGTTCTTAACACCGGGGAGCTGTTTTTT | CSVDVLNTGELFF
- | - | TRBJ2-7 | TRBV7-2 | TGTGCCAGCAGCTTAAGACAGGTCTACGAGCAGTACTTC | CASSLRQVYEQYF
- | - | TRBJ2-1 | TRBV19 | TGTGCCAGTAGTACGATCGGGAGTTTGAATGAGCAGTTCTTC | CASSTIGSLNEQFF
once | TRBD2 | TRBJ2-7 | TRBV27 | TGTGCCAGCAACCCTAGCGGTAACCCCTACGAGCAGTACTTC | CASNPSGNPYEQYF
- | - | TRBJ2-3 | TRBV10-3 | TGTGCCACCGGGTTGGACCCCCCCTACGCAGATACGCAGTATTTT | CATGLDPPYADTQYF
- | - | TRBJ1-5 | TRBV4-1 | TGCGCCAGCAGCCATCCCGGGGGGAGACAGCCCCAGCATTTT | CASSHPGGRQPQHF
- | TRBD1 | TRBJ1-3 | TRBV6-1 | TGTGCCAGCAGTGAAGACAGGGGGTCTGGAAACACCATATATTTT | CASSEDRGSGNTIYF
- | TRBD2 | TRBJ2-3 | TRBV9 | TGTGCCAGCAGCGTAGTGGCGGGGACTAGCGGGTACGATACGCAGTATTTT | CASSVVAGTSGYDTQYF
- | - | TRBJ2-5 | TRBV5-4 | TGTGCCAGCAGCCCGACAAACCAAGAGACCCAGTACTTC | CASSPTNQETQYF
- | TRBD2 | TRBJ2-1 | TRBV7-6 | TGTGCCAGCAGCCCGCACTTAGCGGGAGGGTCCAATGAGCAGTTCTTC | CASSPHLAGGSNEQFF
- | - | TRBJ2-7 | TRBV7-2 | TGTGCCAGGGACCGGGACAACTCCTACGAGCAGTACTTC | CARDRDNSYEQYF
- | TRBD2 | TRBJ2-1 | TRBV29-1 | TGCAGCGTTGTGGTGCGGGAGGGCGACCTCAATGAGCAGTTCTTC | CSVVVREGDLNEQFF
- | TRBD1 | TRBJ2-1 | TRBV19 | TGTGCCAGTAGTACCTGGACAGGCTACAATGAGCAGTTCTTC | CASSTWTGYNEQFF
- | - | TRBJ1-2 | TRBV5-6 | TGTGCCAGCAGCGTAACATATCAGGGCTACACCTTC | CASSVTYQGYTF
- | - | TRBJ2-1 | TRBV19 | TGTGCCAGTAGTATAGAACTAGCCCGTTACAGTGAGCAGTTCTTC | CASSIELARYSEQFF
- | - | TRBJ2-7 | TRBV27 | TGTGCCAGCAGTTCGCTAGCGACCGACTACGAGCAGTACTTC | CASSSLATDYEQYF
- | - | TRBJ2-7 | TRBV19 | TGTGCCAGTAGTATTGGACCGATGGTAGGCGGCTACGAGCAGTACTTC | CASSIGPMVGGYEQYF
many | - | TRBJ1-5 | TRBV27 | TGTGCCAGCAGTAACTTGGTGGGCCATCAGCCCCAGCATTTT | CASSNLVGHQPQHF
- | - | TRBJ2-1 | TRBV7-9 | TGTGCCAGCACCACCAATGAGCAGTTCTTC | CASTTNEQFF
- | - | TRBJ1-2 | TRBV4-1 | TGCGCCAGCAGCCAAGAAACAGGGAATTATGGCTACACCTTC | CASSQETGNYGYTF
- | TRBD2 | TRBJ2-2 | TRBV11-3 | TGTGCCAGCAGCCCCATGCGGGGGGCGCGGACCGGGGAGCTGTTTTTT | CASSPMRGARTGELFF
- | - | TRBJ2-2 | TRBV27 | TGTGCCAGCACTAAAAACACCGGGGAGCTGTTTTTT | CASTKNTGELFF
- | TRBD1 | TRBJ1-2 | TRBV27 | TGTGCCAGCAGTTTATCCCCCACAGGGGGAAAGGGCTATGGCTACACCTTC | CASSLSPTGGKGYGYTF
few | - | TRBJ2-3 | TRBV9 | TGTGCCAGCAGGAGGGGGCGGGAGACTGCAGATACGCAGTATTTT | CASRRGRETADTQYF
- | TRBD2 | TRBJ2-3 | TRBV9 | TGTGCCAGCAGCGTGGAAACCGGGACTAGCGGGAACACAGATACGCAGTATTTT | CASSVETGTSGNTDTQYF
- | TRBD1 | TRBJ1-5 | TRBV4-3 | TGCGCCAGCAGCTCCGGGACAGGTAGCAATCAGCCCCAGCATTTT | CASSSGTGSNQPQHF
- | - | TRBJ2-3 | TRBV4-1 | TGCGCCAGCAGCCACCCGGGACTCCTCCAGGATACGCAGTATTTT | CASSHPGLLQDTQYF
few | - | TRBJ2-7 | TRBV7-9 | TGTGCCAGCAGCTTTGCCAACAGTGGGTCTGAGCAGTACTTC | CASSFANSGSEQYF
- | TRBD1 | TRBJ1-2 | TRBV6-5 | TGTGCCAGCAAACCCGGGACAGGGCTTTATGGCTACACCTTC | CASKPGTGLYGYTF
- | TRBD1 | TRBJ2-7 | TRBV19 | TGTGCCAGTAGTATCGGACAGGGTGTCTACGAGCAGTACTTC | CASSIGQGVYEQYF
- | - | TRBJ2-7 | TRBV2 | TGTGCCAGCAGTGAAGGGACTGGAGGCTTTCGGGAGCAGTACTTC | CASSEGTGGFREQYF
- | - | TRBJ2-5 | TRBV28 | TGTGCCAGCAGTTTGGTGGGAATGGAGACCCAGTACTTC | CASSLVGMETQYF
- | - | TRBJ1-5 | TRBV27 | TGTGCCAGCAGTTGGGGGACCAATCAGCCCCAGCATTTT | CASSWGTNQPQHF
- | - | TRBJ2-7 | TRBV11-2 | TGTGCCAGCAGCAACCGAGCGGGCCCTAACTCCTACGAGCAGTACTTC | CASSNRAGPNSYEQYF
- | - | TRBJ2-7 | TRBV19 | TGTGCCAGTAGTATCCGGGGCGAGCAGTACTTC | CASSIRGEQYF
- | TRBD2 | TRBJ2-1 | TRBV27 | TGTGCCAGCAGTTTTCGGGTGGGTCTAGCGGGAAACAATGAGCAGTTCTTC | CASSFRVGLAGNNEQFF
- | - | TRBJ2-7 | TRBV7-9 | TGTGCCAGCAGCTTTACAGGGTTGGGGTCCTACGAGCAGTACTTC | CASSFTGLGSYEQYF
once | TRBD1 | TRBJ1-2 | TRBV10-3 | TGTGCCATCAGTGAGCCGGGACAGCCGAATAACTATGGCTACACCTTC | CAISEPGQPNNYGYTF
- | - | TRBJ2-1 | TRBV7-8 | TGTGCCAGCAGCTCCCCCGAGGGGGGGCCCTACAATGAGCAGTTCTTC | CASSSPEGGPYNEQFF
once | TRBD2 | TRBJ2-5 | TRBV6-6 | TGTGCCAGCAGTCCGCTAGCGGGAGAGCCTGGGGCCCAGTACTTC | CASSPLAGEPGAQYF
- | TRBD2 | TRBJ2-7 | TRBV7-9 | TGTGCCAGCAGCAAAACTAGCGGGAGGGCCCTCCACGAGCAGTACTTC | CASSKTSGRALHEQYF
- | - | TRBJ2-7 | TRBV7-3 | TGTGCCAGCAGCTTAAATCTGGGGGACGACGAGCAGTACTTC | CASSLNLGDDEQYF
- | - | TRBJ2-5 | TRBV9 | TGTGCCAGCAGCGTAGCTACGGGTCGGGAGAGATGGGAGACCCAGTACTTC | CASSVATGRERWETQYF
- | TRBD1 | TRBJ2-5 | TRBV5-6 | TGTGCCAGCAGCTTACAGGGGTCCGAGGAGACCCAGTACTTC | CASSLQGSEETQYF
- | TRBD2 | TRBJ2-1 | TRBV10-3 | TGTGCCATCAGTGAGCCACTAGCGAGGGGTGAGCAGTTCTTC | CAISEPLARGEQFF
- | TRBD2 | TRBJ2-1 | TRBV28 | TGTGCCAGTCGATCGAATACGTTAGGACTAGCTTATGATGAGCAGTTCTTC | CASRSNTLGLAYDEQFF
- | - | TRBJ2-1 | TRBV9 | TGTGCCAGCAGCGTAGGGGCAGGGGCAACCTACAATGAGCAGTTCTTC | CASSVGAGATYNEQFF
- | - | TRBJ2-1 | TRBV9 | TGTGCCAGCAGCGTAGCCGTCCGGGGGAATGAGCAGTTCTTC | CASSVAVRGNEQFF
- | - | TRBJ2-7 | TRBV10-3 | TGTGCCATCAGTGTTGAAAGCTCCTACGAGCAGTACTTC | CAISVESSYEQYF
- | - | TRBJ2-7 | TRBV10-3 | TGTGCCATCAGTACAGGGTTGAACGAGCAGTACTTC | CAISTGLNEQYF
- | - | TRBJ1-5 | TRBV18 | TGTGCCAGCTCACCAAGAGGAGTTAGCAATCAGCCCCAGCATTTT | CASSPRGVSNQPQHF
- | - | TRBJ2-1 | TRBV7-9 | TGTGCCAGCAGCTTAGACACCTGGGACAATGAGCAGTTCTTC | CASSLDTWDNEQFF